The entry below gives a single T cell receptor (beta chain) sequence along with its context. This sample is drawn from a study of blood T cell repertoires in COVID-19. Across the whole study: Whether acute or convalescent, the COVID-19 samples came from the United States, Italy and Spain. Nucleic acid was either cDNA or gDNA, and it came from T cells, B-cell-depleted T cells, or PBMCs.

Profiled with immunoSEQ multiplex PCR; TCRdb holds only in-frame clones, not every one. The data contain 65,000 to 90,000 clones, approximately 86% of them singletons. Between the trimmed V and J ends, which lost 7 bases and 0 bases, there was a span of 13 bases. This CDR3 contains 16 residues. The germline V gene encodes CDR1 LNHDA and CDR2 SQIVND (reference sequence). The source of this sequence is a woman aged 80 or older with acute or convalescent COVID-19. This rearrangement joins TRBV19 to TRBJ2-6; possibly TRBD1 for D (6 bases). The sample taken for sequencing was peripheral blood. Here the CDR3 DNA reads TGTGCCAGTATGCCGGACAGCATCTCTGGGGCCAACGTCCTGACTTTC. Translated: CASMPDSISGANVLTF.